The present entry profiles one TCR beta chain with its context. Its antigen specificity is not known. Base qualities are not provided; no much larger clone lies one nucleotide away. This record comes from a study of quantifying T cell responses using KT2 cells (TCRdb year 2017). For context, the study as a whole: RNA was DNase-treated and reverse transcribed with TCR alpha and beta constant-region primers, mostly using SuperScript III. Under optimum conditions, the efficiency of the T4 ligation step was estimated to be more than 8%. To prevent over-amplification, PCR2 was performed as a SYBR Green qPCR and halted at a predetermined fluorescence threshold. General findings and caveats noted by the study authors: Saturation in the detection of KT2 sequences was observed at very high KT2 spike-in numbers. Over several orders of magnitude, the number of KT2 alpha and beta sequences rose linearly with the number of KT2 cells put in. Even at the lowest spike-in tested, roughly one KT2 cell per 100,000 PBMC, KT2 sequences were still detected. No side-by-side comparison between this pipeline and other TCR sequencing techniques was included in the study.

To test the sensitivity and accuracy of the pipeline, known numbers of KT2, a T cell clone whose TCR had already been sequenced, were spiked into unfractionated PBMC. A range of KT2-to-PBMC ratios was produced by mixing KT2 cells with a fixed number of PBMC. The receptor library was made with UMI-ligation and nested PCR. A single-stranded oligonucleotide carrying the Illumina SP2 sequence and a UMI was ligated to the cDNA 3' end using T4 RNA ligase 1. PCR1 consisted of 4 cycles (98 degrees C 15 s, 69 degrees C 30 s, 72 degrees C 40 s), and for the beta primer an equimolar mix of RC1.1 and RC1.2 was used to cover TRBC1 and TRBC2. Starting at PCR2, TCR alpha and beta chains were handled separately, and sample indices and Illumina adaptors were added. The UMI comprised 12 random nucleotides, as two hexamers separated by a spacer, placed after an 8-base spacer. Libraries were sequenced on an Illumina MiSeq using v2 2x251 paired-end chemistry, with eleven to twelve samples typically included per run. To boost diversity, each sequencing library was supplemented with PhiX DNA at roughly 4.5-7%. Processing in the source paper ran as follows. Raw reads were converted to FASTQ with bcl2fastq and demultiplexed by dual indices using Demultiplexor. V and J genes were assigned by Decombinator through tag matching, with a single base-pair mismatch permitted. Collapsinator used UMIs to correct both sequencing errors and frequency errors arising from PCR heterogeneity. CDR3Translator turned Decombinator identifiers into nucleotide sequence, translated that sequence into amino acids, and pulled out the CDR3 based on C- and N-terminal motifs. Each distinct KT2 TCR was counted as one cluster of KT2 sequences that shared a single unique molecular identifier. The raw public reads went through TCRdb reprocessing: fastp at Q25, MiXCR clone calling, in-frame beta chains kept. Records with the same CDR3 protein are collapsed into one entry carrying the most frequent genes and DNA. Here the V and J calls rest on TCRdb's processing, not on the authors' analysis. The sample table shows about 32,000 distinct CDR3 sequences, and less than 7.5% are seen once. Of the sample, 15% to 19% falls within the top ten clones.

The germline V gene encodes CDR1 PRHDT and CDR2 FYEKMQ (reference sequence). V and J lose 2 bases and 0 bases, and a span of 14 bases separates them. Inclusive of the bounding cysteine and phenylalanine, the CDR3 is 16 residues long. Of the read, only the CDR3 DNA is kept; its 48 bases are in frame from base 1. The chain joins TRBV13 to TRBJ2-7; the D match is possibly TRBD1 or TRBD2, with 7 bases aligned in each. The sequence was obtained from a human donor. The sample taken for sequencing was PBMCs spiked with cells of the T cell clone KT2. The nucleotide sequence is TGTGCCAGCAGCTTACAGGGGGGGGTACTCTCCTACGAGCAGTACTTC. Translated, this is CASSLQGGVLSYEQYF.